The 10 T cell receptor beta chains below come from one sample, sequenced in a study of a mutant IDH1 vaccine in newly diagnosed glioma. Assay: immunoSEQ multiplex PCR; the TCRdb copy retains only in-frame clones and omits some. The sample includes 35,000 to 40,000 clones, roughly 80% of them seen just once. Time point noted: baseline, week 1 (first vaccination visit). Treatment noted: pre-vaccination baseline after standard-of-care therapy. Sequencing used PBMCs, obtained from a glioma patient treated with radiotherapy, temozolomide or both. Receptors originate from a man aged 35-49 years with glioma. Some clones in this sample may be carry-over from other donors' samples.

The chain employs TRBV19 and TRBJ2-7; D is possibly TRBD2 (6 bases). The CDR3 has 16 residues. Per the germline V gene, CDR1 is LNHDA and CDR2 is SQIVND (reference sequence). V lost 3 bases, J lost 0 bases, and 15 bases lay in between. CDR3: CASSIAGPHNSYEQYF. CDR3 in DNA: TGTGCCAGTAGTATTGCGGGGCCCCATAACTCCTACGAGCAGTACTTC.

This rearrangement joins TRBV5-1 to TRBJ2-3, with 9 nucleotides matching TRBD2. The CDR3 runs 15 residues. V shed 9 bases and J 0 bases; nucleotides not matched to a gene: 8. Germline loops: CDR1 SGHRS, CDR2 YFSETQ. CDR3 sequence reads: CATSGLAGSTDTQYF. The CDR3 DNA reads as TGCGCCACCTCGGGACTAGCCGGTAGCACAGATACGCAGTATTTT.

The gene calls are TRBV2 and TRBJ1-1; D ambiguous. Germline values: CDR1 SNHLY, CDR2 FYNNEI. This CDR3 contains 14 residues. Trimming stripped 0 bases from V and 1 base from J, with 6 bases between. CDR3 protein: CASSEAAGNTEAFF. In DNA form, the CDR3 reads TGTGCCAGCAGTGAAGCTGCCGGGAACACTGAAGCTTTCTTT.

The chain carries TRBV5-6 and TRBJ1-6; the D gene is possibly TRBD1 (6 bases). The germline gives CDR1 SGHDT, CDR2 YYEEEE. Trimming removed 0 bases from V and 10 bases from J, with 14 bases in between. This CDR3 region has 15 residues. The CDR3 DNA follows: TGTGCCAGCAGCTTGGACGGGGGCCCCCTCTCACCCCTCCACTTT. This translates into CASSLDGGPLSPLHF.

The chain joins TRBV27 to TRBJ2-5, with D possibly matching TRBD1 (5 bases). The CDR3 totals 14 residues. Germline V gives CDR1 MNHEY, CDR2 SMNVEV (reference sequence). Trimming cost V 6 bases and J 6 bases, with 17 bases left between them. As DNA, the CDR3 is TGTGCCAGCAGCTCGCTGTTGGGGCAAAAGACCCAGTACTTC. It specifies CASSSLLGQKTQYF.

This clone was detected a few times. The chain uses TRBV7-9 and TRBJ1-1; TRBD1 is a possible D gene (6 bases). The length of the CDR3 is 14 residues. The V gene lost 1 base and the J gene lost 1 base, with 7 bases spanning the gap. The germline V gene has CDR1 SEHNR and CDR2 FQNEAQ (reference sequence). Written as DNA, the CDR3 is TGTGCCAGCAGCTTAGGAGGGGGGAACACTGAAGCTTTCTTT. Translating it yields CASSLGGGNTEAFF.

This rearrangement joins TRBV4-1 to TRBJ1-6; D gene unclear. From germline, CDR1 is MGHRA and CDR2 YSYEKL. Trimming left V 6 bases short and J 0 bases short, with 9 bases between. This CDR3 region has 15 residues. The CDR3 DNA is TGCGCCAGCAGGATTGAAAGCTCCTATAATTCACCCCTCCACTTT. Its translation: CASRIESSYNSPLHF.

The V gene is TRBV6-5, the J gene TRBJ1-5; tentative D call: TRBD1 (5 bases). This CDR3 spans 13 amino acids. CDR1 is MNHEY and CDR2 is SVGAGI in the germline V gene. The V end lost 4 bases, the J end lost 6 bases, and 10 bases lay between the germline ends. CDR3 sequence reads: CASSSGTFQPQHF. CDR3 nucleotide sequence: TGTGCCAGCAGTTCGGGGACCTTTCAGCCCCAGCATTTT.

The chain is built from TRBV18 and TRBJ1-2, with 10 bases fitting TRBD1. CDR3 length equals 15 residues. Germline V gene sequence: CDR1 KGHSH, CDR2 LQKENI. Trimming cost V 3 bases and J 5 bases; bases outside gene matches: 6. CDR3 sequence reads: CASSPSGTGVYGYTF. The CDR3 region has the DNA TGTGCCAGCTCACCTTCGGGGACAGGGGTGTATGGCTACACCTTC.

The gene calls are TRBV6-5 and TRBJ1-2; D perhaps matches TRBD1 (5 bases). CDR1 is MNHEY and CDR2 is SVGAGI in the germline V gene. Trimming shortened V by 6 bases and J by 0 bases, and 11 bases separated the two germline ends. The CDR3 sequence is 14 residues long. Written as DNA, the CDR3 is TGTGCCAGCAGATCTCAGGGTACTAACTATGGCTACACCTTC. Amino acid sequence: CASRSQGTNYGYTF.